These 10 T cell receptor beta chains share one sample of origin, sequenced in a study of Ad26.COV2.S vaccination and SARS-CoV-2 variants. Treatment denoted: 15 to 20 received Ad26.COV2.S at low or high dose, single or two shots; 5 received placebo; per-sample allocation not given. The investigators took samples on day 63 after the first vaccine or placebo injection. Assay used: immunoSEQ multiplex PCR; TCRdb lists only in-frame clones, some missing. The top ten clones hold about 1.9% of a sample with nearly 400,000 clones, approximately 89% of them seen once. The sample was peripheral blood, taken in a trial of Ad26.COV2.S vaccine versus placebo. Receptors originate from a person between 18 and 59 years old who received the Ad26.COV2.S COVID-19 vaccine or a placebo.

The V gene is TRBV7-8, the J gene TRBJ2-7, with 7 bases matching TRBD1. J lost 5 bases, V lost 5 bases, and 3 bases had no gene match. The CDR3 length is 12 residues. Germline CDR1 SGHVS, CDR2 FQNEAQ. The CDR3 region is CASSPDRDEQYF. CDR3 coding DNA: TGTGCCAGCAGCCCCGACAGGGACGAGCAGTACTTC.

The chain employs TRBV11-2 and TRBJ2-2; TRBD1 agrees at 11 bases. The CDR3 length is 14 residues. Germline lookup yields CDR1 SGHAT and CDR2 FQNNGV. Trimming at V came to 5 bases and at J to 6 bases, leaving 2 bases not matched to a gene. CDR3 coding DNA: TGTGCCAGCAGCCGGACAGGGGGCTCCGGGGAGCTGTTTTTT. Encoded protein: CASSRTGGSGELFF.

The V gene is TRBV5-4, the J gene TRBJ1-1, with a weak D call TRBD1 (5 bases). Germline V gives CDR1 SGHNT, CDR2 YYREEE (reference sequence). Trimming removed 3 bases at V and 0 bases at J, with 9 bases between. CDR3 length equals 14 residues. CDR3 bases: TGTGCCAGCAGCTGGGGCCTTATGAACACTGAAGCTTTCTTT. Amino acid sequence: CASSWGLMNTEAFF.

V is TRBV24-1 and J is TRBJ2-1, with D unresolved. Trimming shortened V by 1 base and J by 10 bases, and 10 bases separated the two germline ends. The CDR3 has 13 amino acids. Germline-derived CDR1 and CDR2 are KGHDR and SFDVKD. The CDR3 spells CATSDFLAVEQFF. DNA for the CDR3: TGTGCCACCAGTGATTTCCTGGCCGTGGAGCAGTTCTTC.

The rearrangement uses TRBV7-2 and TRBJ2-7; 8 bases map to TRBD2. The CDR3 runs to 15 residues. Trimming removed 1 base from V and 3 bases from J; junction bases left unmatched: 5. CDR1 is SGHTA, CDR2 FQGNSA, per germline. CDR3 protein: CASSLVVAGSYEQYF. The CDR3 DNA reads as TGTGCCAGCAGCTTAGTAGTAGCGGGAAGCTACGAGCAGTACTTC.

The J gene is TRBJ2-3, the V gene TRBV6-4; D uncertain. CDR3 size: 13 residues. Germline CDR1 MRHNA, CDR2 SNTAGT. V lost 0 bases to trimming and J lost 3 bases, with 4 bases between them. The DNA for the CDR3 is TGTGCCAGCAGTGACTCGACTACAGATACGCAGTATTTT. It is translated as CASSDSTTDTQYF.

The chain employs TRBV5-5 and TRBJ1-2; 7 bases are shared with TRBD1. Germline values: CDR1 SGHKS, CDR2 YYEKEE (reference sequence). Germline trimming cut 4 bases from V and 4 bases from J; bases unmatched to any gene: 10. The CDR3 runs to 15 residues. For the CDR3, the DNA is TGTGCCAGCAGCCCCTCCTACGGACAGGTCTATGGCTACACCTTC. Translated: CASSPSYGQVYGYTF.

V is TRBV19 and J is TRBJ2-7; D uncertain. The CDR3 covers 12 residues. CDR1 is LNHDA, CDR2 SQIVND, per germline (reference sequence). The V end lost 3 bases, the J end lost 6 bases, and 9 bases lay between the germline ends. CDR3 coding DNA: TGTGCCAGTAGTATTGTCAACAGCGAGCAGTACTTC. It encodes CASSIVNSEQYF.

V is TRBV28 and J is TRBJ1-2, with D perhaps TRBD1 (6 bases). There are 15 residues in the CDR3. V dropped 3 bases and J dropped 0 bases, with 11 bases sitting between them. Germline lookup yields CDR1 MDHEN and CDR2 SYDVKM. CDR3 DNA: TGTGCCAGCAGTTTCACGACAGGAGCTAACTATGGCTACACCTTC. It specifies CASSFTTGANYGYTF.

With regard to this clone: A much more abundant neighbour one base away suggests this may be a read error. This sequence joins TRBV9 and TRBJ2-7, with unresolved D. Germline CDR1 and CDR2: SGDLS and YYNGEE. V was pared by 4 bases and J by 0 bases, with 8 bases between. This CDR3 comprises 13 residues. The CDR3 DNA follows: TGTGCCAGCAGCCAAGGGAACTCCTACGAGCAGTACTTC. Amino acid sequence: CASSQGNSYEQYF.